This section outlines one T cell receptor beta chain sequence together with its context. The CDR3 consists of 14 residues. Germline-derived CDR1 and CDR2 are MNHEY and SVGAGI. V shed 6 bases, J shed 4 bases, and the junction held 9 bases outside the gene matches. TCRdb keeps only in-frame clones here, not all; method: immunoSEQ multiplex PCR. The table includes tens of thousands of clones, roughly 92% detected once. The sample is drawn from a study of T cell changes during pregnancy in multiple sclerosis. J is TRBJ2-7 and V is TRBV6-5, with 7 bases that match TRBD2. This sequence was found in a female donor with multiple sclerosis, enrolled in a pregnancy study. The starting material was CD4+ T cells from peripheral blood mononuclear cells, obtained in the third trimester of pregnancy. Here the CDR3 DNA reads TGTGCCAGCAGATGGGCTAGCGGCAGGTACGAGCAGTACTTC. This sequence encodes CASRWASGRYEQYF.